This TCR beta chain was retrieved from a study of Ad26.COV2.S vaccination and SARS-CoV-2 variants. Points from the study as a whole: Non-spike TCR breadth showed similarity between vaccine and placebo recipients.

Repertoires were generated with immunoSEQ multiplex PCR, while TCRdb's copy carries only in-frame clones and drops some. The sample carries 360,000 or so clones, about nine tenths recorded once. As to treatment: over 15 received Ad26.COV2.S at low or high dose, single or two shots; several received placebo; per-sample allocation not given. After the first vaccine or placebo injection, samples were drawn on day 63. Vaccination employed an Ad26 vector expressing the Wuhan-strain SARS-CoV-2 spike. The CDR3 runs to 16 residues. V was cut by 4 bases and J by 2 bases, with 15 bases left in between. Per germline, CDR1 WNHNN and CDR2 SYGVQD (reference sequence). As regards this clone: As yet, its antigen is unknown.

The source is a person between 18 and 60 years old who received the Ad26.COV2.S COVID-19 vaccine or a placebo. The chain has TRBV10-1 and TRBJ1-5; no reliable D call. The sample was peripheral blood, taken in a trial of Ad26.COV2.S vaccine versus placebo. The CDR3 sequence: CASSGHPDGCNQPQHF. The CDR3 DNA reads TGCGCCAGCAGTGGTCACCCGGACGGCTGCAATCAGCCCCAGCATTTT.